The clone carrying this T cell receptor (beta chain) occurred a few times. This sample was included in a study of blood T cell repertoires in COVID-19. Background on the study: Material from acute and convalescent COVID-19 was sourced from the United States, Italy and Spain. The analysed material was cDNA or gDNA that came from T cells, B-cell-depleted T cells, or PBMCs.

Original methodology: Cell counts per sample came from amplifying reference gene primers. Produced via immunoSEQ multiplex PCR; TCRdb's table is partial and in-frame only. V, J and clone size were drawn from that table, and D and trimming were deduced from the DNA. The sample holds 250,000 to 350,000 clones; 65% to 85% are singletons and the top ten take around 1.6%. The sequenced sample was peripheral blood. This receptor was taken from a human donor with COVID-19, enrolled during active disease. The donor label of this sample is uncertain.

In DNA form, the CDR3 reads TGTGCCAGCAGCCGGACGGGGACTGAAGCTTTCTTT. Protein product: CASSRTGTEAFF. The rearrangement joins TRBV7-9 to TRBJ1-1; no reliable D call. The CDR3 is 12 residues long. Germline CDR1 reads SEHNR; CDR2 reads FQNEAQ (reference sequence). V lost 5 bases and J 5 bases, leaving 9 bases between the germline ends.